The clone carrying this TCR beta chain was found once. Autoimmune disease history or systemic immunosuppression excluded patients. This entry belongs to a study of OX40 agonist ivuxolimab in advanced cancers. The table came from immunoSEQ multiplex PCR; TCRdb's copy has only in-frame clones and leaves some out. Of about 120,000 clones listed, 85% to 95% were seen once; the top ten hold less than 0.2%. CDR1 is SEHNR, CDR2 FQNEAQ, per germline (reference sequence). Between the trimmed V and J ends, which lost 5 bases and 7 bases, there was a span of 18 bases. The CDR3 is made up of 15 amino acids. This TCR derives from an adult with an advanced solid tumor such as melanoma, head and neck, liver or kidney cancer. This sequence joins TRBV7-9 and TRBJ2-1; tentative D call: TRBD1 (5 bases). The input for sequencing was CD4+ or CD8+ T cells sorted from blood, taken in a trial of the OX40 agonist ivuxolimab. The CDR3 sequence: CASSPPYRFGNEQFF. The DNA of the CDR3 is TGTGCCAGCAGCCCCCCCTACAGGTTTGGAAATGAGCAGTTCTTC.